This is a list of T cell receptor beta chains from one sample in a study of blood T cell repertoires in COVID-19. Assay: immunoSEQ multiplex PCR; the TCRdb copy retains only in-frame clones and omits some. This table has 180,000 or so clones, roughly 84% appearing once. Input material: peripheral blood. The receptors derive from a man in his fifties or sixties who had recovered from COVID-19. Each CDR3 is given with its conserved first and last residue. The order of the fields is V gene, D gene, J gene, clone size, CDR3 DNA, CDR3 protein. D genes are given only for firm matches. The size entry is marked missing in some rows and otherwise reads once, few, many or a size class.

TRBV5-1,TRBD2,TRBJ2-1,-,TGCGCCAGCAGCATGCTGGAATTGACTAGCGGGGAACCGTTCTTC,CASSMLELTSGEPFF
TRBV9,TRBD2,TRBJ2-2,-,TGTGCCAGCAGCGTAGATAGCGGGGTTGGGACCGGGGAGCTGTTTTTT,CASSVDSGVGTGELFF
TRBV25-1,TRBD2,TRBJ2-1,-,TGTGCCAGCAGTGAATTTAGCGGGGGGGGATACAATGAGCAGTTCTTC,CASSEFSGGGYNEQFF
TRBV3-1/TRBV3-2,-,TRBJ1-2,-,TGTGCCAGCAGGGCGGATAACTATGGCTACACCTTC,CASRADNYGYTF
TRBV7-2,-,TRBJ2-1,-,TGTGCCAGCAGCTTTTCGCAGGGACTGTACAATGAGCAGTTCTTC,CASSFSQGLYNEQFF
TRBV9,TRBD2,TRBJ2-7,-,TGTGCCAGCAGCCCGGGGACGGGAGGGCCCTCCTACGAGCAGTACTTC,CASSPGTGGPSYEQYF
TRBV24-1,TRBD1,TRBJ2-2,once,TGTGCCACCAGGACAGGGGCCAACACCGGGGAGCTGTTTTTT,CATRTGANTGELFF
TRBV10-2,-,TRBJ1-2,-,TGCGCCAGCACCTGGGACACTACCTATGGCTACACCTTC,CASTWDTTYGYTF
TRBV6-1,-,TRBJ1-3,few,TGTGCCAGCAGTGAAGCGGCAGGTGTATCTGGAAACACCATATATTTT,CASSEAAGVSGNTIYF
TRBV27,-,TRBJ2-6,-,TGTGCCAGCGCAGGGTACGGTGGGGCCAACGTCCTGACTTTC,CASAGYGGANVLTF
TRBV6-5,-,TRBJ2-3,-,TGTGCCAGCAGGGAGGTCAGCGGTTCAGATACGCAGTATTTT,CASREVSGSDTQYF
TRBV25-1,-,TRBJ1-3,-,TGTGCCAGCAGTATAGACAGCTCTGGAAACACCATATATTTT,CASSIDSSGNTIYF
TRBV5-1,TRBD2,TRBJ2-7,-,TGCGCCAGCAGCTCGACTTCACTAGCGGGGAGCTCCTACGAGCAGTACTTC,CASSSTSLAGSSYEQYF
TRBV13,-,TRBJ2-1,-,TGTGCCAGCAGCTTTCAATTCTCCTACAATGAGCAGTTCTTC,CASSFQFSYNEQFF
TRBV29-1,-,TRBJ1-1,-,TGCAGCGTGGTCGACAGGACTGAAGCTTTCTTT,CSVVDRTEAFF
TRBV9,-,TRBJ2-2,-,TGTGCCAGCAGCGTAGGAGGGGGGAACACCGGGGAGCTGTTTTTT,CASSVGGGNTGELFF
TRBV7-8,-,TRBJ1-4,-,TGTGCCAGCAGCTTAATCGCAGGGGTTGTGTTTGCTAATGAAAAACTGTTTTTT,CASSLIAGVVFANEKLFF
TRBV30,-,TRBJ1-2,-,TGTGCCTGGATCTCAGGGGAATATGGCTACACCTTC,CAWISGEYGYTF
TRBV28,-,TRBJ1-2,-,TGTGCCAGCAGTCGGTACAGGGTCACCTTC,CASSRYRVTF
TRBV5-1,-,TRBJ1-1,-,TGCGCCAGCAGCGAGCCGACAGCCAACACTGAAGCTTTCTTT,CASSEPTANTEAFF
TRBV30,-,TRBJ1-6,-,TGTGCCTTTCGTATCGGTTCACCCCTCCACTTT,CAFRIGSPLHF
TRBV19,TRBD1,TRBJ1-1,-,TGTGCCAGTAGTACGACAGGGAAGAACACTGAAGCTTTCTTT,CASSTTGKNTEAFF
TRBV7-2,-,TRBJ1-2,-,TGTGCCAGCAGCTTAGTGGGAACAGGGCACTATGGCTACACCTTC,CASSLVGTGHYGYTF
TRBV30,TRBD1,TRBJ1-2,-,TGTGCCTGGAGTGTCGGGACAGGCCCCCTCGTATACTATGGCTACACCTTC,CAWSVGTGPLVYYGYTF
TRBV7-2,TRBD1,TRBJ1-4,-,TGTGCCAGCAGCCTCTCCGACAGGGGTTACCGGAATGAAAAACTGTTTTTT,CASSLSDRGYRNEKLFF
TRBV27,-,TRBJ1-5,few,TGTGCCAGCAGTTTTTTAAATCAGCCCCAGCATTTT,CASSFLNQPQHF
TRBV9,TRBD1,TRBJ1-5,once,TGTGCCAGCAGCCCTGGACAGGATAGCAATCAGCCCCAGCATTTT,CASSPGQDSNQPQHF
TRBV2,TRBD1,TRBJ2-5,-,TGTGCCAGCAGTGATCGGACAGGGAGACAAGAGACCCAGTACTTC,CASSDRTGRQETQYF
TRBV5-1,-,TRBJ2-5,few,TGCGCCAGCAGCTTGGGGGACATCCAAGAGACCCAGTACTTC,CASSLGDIQETQYF
TRBV11-3,-,TRBJ2-1,once,TGTGCCAGCAGCCCTCCTGGGGGGAAACAGTTCTTC,CASSPPGGKQFF
TRBV2,TRBD1,TRBJ1-5,-,TGTGCCAGCAAGGGGACAGAGTATAGCAATCAGCCCCAGCATTTT,CASKGTEYSNQPQHF
TRBV5-8,-,TRBJ2-3,-,TGTGCCAGCGCCTTGGACACATCTAGCACAGATACGCAGTATTTT,CASALDTSSTDTQYF
TRBV7-9,-,TRBJ1-3,once,TGTGCCAGCAGCTTAAGAGGCCCCTCTTATGGAAACACCATATATTTT,CASSLRGPSYGNTIYF
TRBV9,-,TRBJ1-1,-,TGTGCCAGCAGCATTAGGGCGGGGGTTGGCACTGAAGCTTTCTTT,CASSIRAGVGTEAFF
TRBV7-2,-,TRBJ1-6,-,TGTGCCAGCAGCTTAAACAGGGCTCTTTCACCCCTCCACTTT,CASSLNRALSPLHF
TRBV12-3/TRBV12-4,-,TRBJ1-6,-,TGTGCCAGCAGAGTGGGAGTTCATTCACCCCTCCACTTT,CASRVGVHSPLHF
TRBV6-5,-,TRBJ2-1,-,TGTGCCAGCAGTTACTCTTCTCCCATACCGTTGAGTGAGCAGTTCTTC,CASSYSSPIPLSEQFF
TRBV2,-,TRBJ2-3,-,TGTGCCAGTAGTCAGGAGGGATACACGGATACGCAGTATTTT,CASSQEGYTDTQYF
TRBV6-2/TRBV6-3,-,TRBJ2-7,once,TGTGCCAGCAGTTACTCCCAGGAAGCATCCTACGAGCAGTACTTC,CASSYSQEASYEQYF
TRBV3-1/TRBV3-2,TRBD1,TRBJ1-6,few,TGTGCCAGCAGCGGGACAGGGGAAGGGGGTTCACCCCTCCACTTT,CASSGTGEGGSPLHF
TRBV24-1,TRBD1,TRBJ1-1,-,TGTGCCACCAGTGATCTCAGGGGGCCTGCTTTCTTT,CATSDLRGPAFF
TRBV6-5,-,TRBJ1-6,-,TGTGCCAGCAGTTACGCAGGGAACTATAATTCACCCCTCCACTTT,CASSYAGNYNSPLHF
TRBV12-3/TRBV12-4,-,TRBJ1-2,-,TGTGCCAGCAGTTCCCCCTATGAGGAGGACTTC,CASSSPYEEDF
TRBV12-3/TRBV12-4,-,TRBJ2-2,-,TGTGCCAGCACCAGCGGGCCCGGGGAGCTGTTTTTT,CASTSGPGELFF
TRBV4-2,-,TRBJ2-3,-,TGTGCCAGCAGCCTCGCGGTCCAGGGAAGCACAGATACGCAGTATTTT,CASSLAVQGSTDTQYF
TRBV5-1,-,TRBJ2-1,-,TGCGCCAGCAGCTCCACTGGGGGCCAGGGTGCGGACAATGAGCAGTTCTTC,CASSSTGGQGADNEQFF
TRBV1,-,TRBJ1-2,-,TGCACCAGCAGCCAGACCCCGGGACAGGTTGCAGAGGGCTACACCTTC,CTSSQTPGQVAEGYTF
TRBV7-2,-,TRBJ2-1,-,TGTGCCAGCAGCTTCTCCGATGGGCTTCACAATGAGCAGTTCTTC,CASSFSDGLHNEQFF
TRBV9,TRBD1,TRBJ1-1,-,TGTGCCAGCAGCTCGCCGGACAGGGGCCCCATGAACACTGAAGCTTTCTTT,CASSSPDRGPMNTEAFF
TRBV11-2,-,TRBJ2-3,-,TGTGCCAGCAGCTCCCTAGCCCTCACAGATACGCAGTATTTT,CASSSLALTDTQYF
TRBV5-1,-,TRBJ1-4,once,TGCGCCAGCAGCCCCCTACAGGGAGTAGGCGAAAAACTGTTTTTT,CASSPLQGVGEKLFF
TRBV6-6,-,TRBJ2-2,-,TGTGCCAGCAGTTACGTCAGGGGTGGGGAGCTGTTTTTT,CASSYVRGGELFF
TRBV5-1,TRBD1,TRBJ2-7,-,TGCGCCAGCAGCAGGGACAGAATGTACGAGCAGTACTTC,CASSRDRMYEQYF
TRBV4-2,TRBD2,TRBJ2-3,-,TGTGCCAGCAGCCAAGGCCTAGCGGGGGCCCAGCCGGATACGCAGTATTTT,CASSQGLAGAQPDTQYF